These 14 T cell receptor beta chains originate from one sample sequenced in a study of blood T cell repertoires in COVID-19. TCRdb keeps only in-frame clones here, not all; method: immunoSEQ multiplex PCR. The top ten clones hold roughly 3.3% of a sample with roughly 350,000 clones, about 90% of them seen once. The material sequenced was peripheral blood. Source of these receptors: a woman aged 18-29 years who had recovered from COVID-19.

For the CDR3, the DNA is TGTGCCAGCAGCTTAGTGGGGACAGGGACAGATACGCAGTATTTT. This gives the protein CASSLVGTGTDTQYF. The chain has TRBV7-8 and TRBJ2-3, with 9 bases identical to TRBD1. This CDR3 spans 15 amino acids. The V gene end was trimmed by 1 base and the J gene end by 3 bases; junction bases not matched to a gene: 2. The germline V gene has CDR1 SGHVS and CDR2 FQNEAQ.

V and J are TRBV27 and TRBJ2-3, with TRBD1 as a possible D gene (5 bases). The germline gives CDR1 MNHEY, CDR2 SMNVEV (reference sequence). V was clipped by 7 bases and J by 0 bases, with 11 bases between them. The CDR3 sequence is 14 residues long. CDR3 DNA sequence: TGTGCCAGCACGAGGAGACAGAGCACAGATACGCAGTATTTT. Translation: CASTRRQSTDTQYF.

The chain is built from TRBV4-1 and TRBJ1-5; D is unresolved. The CDR3 loop spans 16 amino acids. Per germline, CDR1 MGHRA and CDR2 YSYEKL. V was clipped by 0 bases and J by 3 bases, with 12 bases between them. For the CDR3, the DNA is TGCGCCAGCAGCCAAGATTTGGGGAGCTACAATCAGCCCCAGCATTTT. Its translation is CASSQDLGSYNQPQHF.

This chain uses TRBV18 with TRBJ2-1; 7 positions agree with TRBD2. Trimming cost V 4 bases and J 4 bases; bases outside gene matches: 7. The CDR3 is made up of 15 amino acids. Germline-derived CDR1 and CDR2 are KGHSH and LQKENI. Written as DNA, the CDR3 is TGTGCCAGCTCACAGGCGGGAGTAGGGTACAATGAGCAGTTCTTC. It encodes CASSQAGVGYNEQFF.

The chain recombines TRBV6-5 with TRBJ2-1; D is undetermined. Trimming pared 2 bases from V and 0 bases from J, leaving 5 bases between. Germline CDR1 MNHEY, CDR2 SVGAGI. The CDR3 extends over 14 amino acids. CDR3 residues: CASSYTSSYNEQFF. Here the CDR3 DNA reads TGTGCCAGCAGTTACACCAGCTCCTACAATGAGCAGTTCTTC.

The chain combines TRBV5-6 with TRBJ2-7; tentative D call: TRBD1 (6 bases). Trimming took 4 bases from V and 2 from J, leaving 13 bases between them. The CDR3 contains 14 residues. Per the germline V gene, CDR1 is SGHDT and CDR2 is YYEEEE. The CDR3 DNA follows: TGTGCCAGCAGCCCACGGGACAAAGCCTACGAGCAGTACGTC. Residues: CASSPRDKAYEQYV.

This rearrangement joins TRBV27 to TRBJ1-1; 7 bases fit TRBD1. The V and J ends lost 6 bases and 3 bases, in that order; junction bases with no gene match: 13. Looked up from germline, CDR1 is MNHEY and CDR2 is SMNVEV (reference sequence). The CDR3 is 16 amino acids. CDR3 protein: CASSRGSGGSDTEAFF. As DNA, the CDR3 is TGTGCCAGCAGCCGAGGGTCAGGGGGGTCCGACACTGAAGCTTTCTTT.

CDR3 loop: CASSGLGETYNEQFF. CDR3 coding DNA: TGTGCCAGCAGTGGTCTCGGAGAGACCTACAATGAGCAGTTCTTC. The V and J genes are TRBV2 and TRBJ2-1; unclear D gene. Per the germline V gene, CDR1 is SNHLY and CDR2 is FYNNEI. The V end lost 4 bases, the J end lost 2 bases, and 12 bases lay between the germline ends. This CDR3 has 15 residues.

CDR3 loop: CARKRGRGSRFGEQYV. In DNA form, the CDR3 reads TGTGCCAGAAAGAGGGGCCGCGGGAGTAGGTTTGGGGAGCAGTACGTC. This chain connects TRBV5-3 to TRBJ2-7, with 7 bases that match TRBD2. TRBV5-3 has ORF status, its function being uncertain. After removal of 6 bases from V and 7 bases from J, the junction contained 19 bases not matched to a gene. The CDR3 sequence is 16 residues long.

The chain uses TRBV27 and TRBJ2-3; 7 bases line up with TRBD2. Trimming took 2 bases from V and 3 from J; bases not matched to a gene: 2. The CDR3 runs to 14 residues. Germline V CDR1 and CDR2: MNHEY, SMNVEV (reference sequence). The CDR3 region has the DNA TGTGCCAGCAGTTTAGCGGGAGAGACAGATACGCAGTATTTT. It specifies CASSLAGETDTQYF.

This clone has only a few counts. The V and J genes are TRBV7-2 and TRBJ1-4, with 10 bases aligning to TRBD1. The V gene's germline CDR1 is SGHTA and CDR2 FQGNSA. The CDR3 is 15 residues long. V trimming: 0 bases; J trimming: 6 bases; junction bases outside the gene matches: 1. The DNA of the CDR3 is TGTGCCAGCAGCTTAGCGGGACAGGGGTATGAAAAACTGTTTTTT. As protein: CASSLAGQGYEKLFF.

The chain joins TRBV10-3 to TRBJ1-2; D remains unclear. V dropped 4 bases and J dropped 8 bases, with 8 bases sitting between them. Per the germline V gene, CDR1 is ENHRY and CDR2 is SYGVKD. The CDR3 consists of 11 residues. CDR3 DNA sequence: TGTGCCATCAGTGTTGGGGAGGGCTACACCTTC. It translates to CAISVGEGYTF.

The chain recombines TRBV7-2 with TRBJ2-5, with D perhaps matching TRBD2 (6 bases). Between the trimmed V and J ends, which lost 0 bases and 5 bases, there was a span of 28 bases. Germline V gene data show CDR1 as SGHTA and CDR2 as FQGNSA. CDR3 length equals 20 residues. The CDR3 loop is CASSLASSWRDGRASETQYF. The CDR3 nucleotides read TGTGCCAGCAGCTTAGCGTCGTCGTGGAGGGACGGGCGTGCGAGCGAGACCCAGTACTTC.

A single count supports this clone. This chain uses TRBV2 with TRBJ2-5; 15 bases fit TRBD2. Germline assignment: CDR1 SNHLY and CDR2 FYNNEI. The junction had 7 bases not matched to a gene; V was cut back by 6 bases and J by 5 bases. This CDR3 is 16 amino acids long. The CDR3 sequence is CASSGLAGGNMETQYF. Written as DNA, the CDR3 is TGTGCCAGCAGCGGACTAGCGGGAGGGAACATGGAGACCCAGTACTTC. The variable domain in full, with the rest retrieved from reference TRBV2 and TRBJ2-5, is EPEVTQTPSHQVTQMGQEVILRCVPISNHLYFYWYRQILGQKVEFLVSFYNNEISEKSEIFDDQFSVERPDGSNFTLKIRSTKLEDSAMYFCASSGLAGGNMETQYFGPGTRLLVL.